The 5 T cell receptor beta chains below were found in one sample sequenced in a study of regulatory T cells in long-lasting Graves disease. Documented time point: newly diagnosed GD, antithyroid drugs for less than 3 months. RNA isolated from PBMCs was used to make the TCR library. Construction of TCR beta libraries relied on iRepertoire HTBI primers and on Arm-PCR targeting CDR3 regions. TCRdb itself ran the multiplex PCR reads through MiXCR, one entry per CDR3 protein. The profile shows approximately 230,000 distinct CDR3 sequences, around 19% of them singletons. The material sequenced was peripheral blood mononuclear cells (PBMCs), taken at new diagnosis, from a patient treated with antithyroid drugs. These receptors were taken from a female donor with Graves disease.

V is TRBV11-2 and J is TRBJ2-3, with TRBD2 matching 9 bases. The CDR3 extends over 20 amino acids. V shed 1 base and J 2 bases; nucleotides not matched to a gene: 16. Per the germline V gene, CDR1 is SGHAT and CDR2 is FQNNGV. The CDR3 DNA follows: TGTGCCAGCAGCTTAGGCGGGAGGGCCATTTGGACGCTAAACACAGATACGCAGTATTTT. Translation: CASSLGGRAIWTLNTDTQYF.

In regard to this clonotype: Given a far larger clone just one base away, this is likely a sequencing read error. The CDR3 region has the DNA TGTGCCAGCAGTTTACGCCGAGTAAGGGGCGTCTACGAGCAGTTCTTC. Amino acid sequence: CASSLRRVRGVYEQFF. V is TRBV12-3 or TRBV12-4 and J is TRBJ2-1, with D perhaps TRBD1 (5 bases). The CDR3 sequence is 16 residues long. The ends were cut back, 2 bases at V and 10 bases at J, with 21 bases in the middle.

A word on this clonotype: This is likely an artifact of a read error, given a far larger clone one base away. J is TRBJ2-1 and V is TRBV2, with 11 bases identical to TRBD2. Germline V gene data show CDR1 as SNHLY and CDR2 as FYNNEI. This CDR3 is 21 amino acids long. Losses at the gene ends were 2 bases for V and 10 bases for J; bases not matched to a gene: 25. CDR3 residues: CASSEFTARFSGRGSSYEQFF. CDR3 DNA sequence: TGTGCCAGCAGTGAATTCACGGCTCGGTTTAGCGGGAGGGGGAGCTCCTACGAGCAGTTCTTC.

In this sample, this clonotype turned up many times. This chain connects TRBV11-2 to TRBJ2-5; 7 bases line up with TRBD1. V trimming: 4 bases; J trimming: 5 bases; junction bases outside the gene matches: 7. This CDR3 spans 14 amino acids. Per the germline V gene, CDR1 is SGHAT and CDR2 is FQNNGV. The CDR3, as DNA: TGTGCCAGCAGCTCCAAAGGGGGCTGGGAGACCCAGTACTTC. This sequence encodes CASSSKGGWETQYF.

J is TRBJ2-5 and V is TRBV12-3 or TRBV12-4; a possible D gene is TRBD2 (6 bases). Trimming stripped 2 bases from V and 7 bases from J, with 20 bases between. This CDR3 region has 16 residues. CDR3 DNA sequence: TGTGCCAGCAGTTTACTGGGCAGGGAGGTGGTGGGGACCCAGTACTTC. Translating gives CASSLLGREVVGTQYF.